The subject of this entry is one T cell receptor beta chain. Its antigen remains unidentified. The sample originates from a study of OX40 agonist ivuxolimab in advanced cancers. The table came from immunoSEQ multiplex PCR; TCRdb's copy has only in-frame clones and leaves some out. The sample lists 100,000 or so clones, roughly 95% occurring once. V lost 2 bases and J lost 5, with 21 bases in between. The CDR3 contains 17 residues. Germline lookup yields CDR1 SEHNR and CDR2 FQNEAQ (reference sequence). Autoimmune disease history or systemic immunosuppression led to patient exclusion. The study's findings and limits: Expanded clones belonging to CD8+ T cells outnumbered, on average, those of CD4+. Some of the lowest clonal expansion was seen in partial responders at 0.1-3.0 mg/kg.

This sample comprised CD4+ or CD8+ T cells sorted from blood, obtained in a trial of the OX40 agonist ivuxolimab. The chain links TRBV7-9 to TRBJ1-1, with D maybe TRBD1 (5 bases). This clonotype was obtained from an adult with an advanced solid tumor such as melanoma, head and neck, liver or kidney cancer. CDR3 bases: TGTGCCAGCAGCTTACCAGGGTTTTTTCGTGGATGGACTGAAGCTTTCTTT. Translated, it gives CASSLPGFFRGWTEAFF. The full variable domain, rest sourced from reference TRBV7-9 and TRBJ1-1, is DTGVSQNPRHKITKRGQNVTFRCDPISEHNRLYWYRQTLGQGPEFLTYFQNEAQLEKSRLLSDRFSAERPKGSFSTLEIQRTEQGDSAMYLCASSLPGFFRGWTEAFFGQGTRLTVV.